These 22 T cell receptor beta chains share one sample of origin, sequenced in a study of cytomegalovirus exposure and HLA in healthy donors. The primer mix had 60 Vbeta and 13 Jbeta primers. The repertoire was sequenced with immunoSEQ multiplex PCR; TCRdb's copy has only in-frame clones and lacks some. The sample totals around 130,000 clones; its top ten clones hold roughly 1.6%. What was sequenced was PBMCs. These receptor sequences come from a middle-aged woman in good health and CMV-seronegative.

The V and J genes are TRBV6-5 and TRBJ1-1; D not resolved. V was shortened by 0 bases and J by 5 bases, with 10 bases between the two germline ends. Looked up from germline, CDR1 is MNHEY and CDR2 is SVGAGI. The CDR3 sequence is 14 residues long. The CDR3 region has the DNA TGTGCCAGCAGTTACTCGACGGGTAGGACTGAAGCTTTCTTT. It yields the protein CASSYSTGRTEAFF.

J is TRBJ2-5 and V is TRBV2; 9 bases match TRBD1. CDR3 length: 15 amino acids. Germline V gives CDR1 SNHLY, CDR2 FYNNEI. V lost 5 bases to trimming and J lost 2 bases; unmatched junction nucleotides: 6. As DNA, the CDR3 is TGTGCCAGCAGTCCTACCGGGACAGGGCAAGAGACCCAGTACTTC. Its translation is CASSPTGTGQETQYF.

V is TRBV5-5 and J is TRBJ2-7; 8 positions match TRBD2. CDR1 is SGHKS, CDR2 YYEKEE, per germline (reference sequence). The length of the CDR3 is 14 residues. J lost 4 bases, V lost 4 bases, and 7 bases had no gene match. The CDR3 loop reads CASSGLAGPYEQYF. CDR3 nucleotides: TGTGCCAGCAGCGGCTTAGCGGGACCATACGAGCAGTACTTC.

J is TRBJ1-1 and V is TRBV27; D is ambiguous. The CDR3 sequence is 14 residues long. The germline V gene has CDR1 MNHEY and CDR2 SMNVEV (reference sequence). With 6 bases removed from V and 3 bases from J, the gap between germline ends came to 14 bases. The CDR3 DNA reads TGTGCCAGCAGCGCCTCGGGGTCTGACACTGAAGCTTTCTTT. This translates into CASSASGSDTEAFF.

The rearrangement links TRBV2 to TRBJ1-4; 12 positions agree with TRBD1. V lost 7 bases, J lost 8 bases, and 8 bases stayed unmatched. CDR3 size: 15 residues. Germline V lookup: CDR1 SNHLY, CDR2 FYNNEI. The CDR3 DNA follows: TGTGCCAGCAAGGGACAGGGGGCGAGAGAAGAAAAACTGTTTTTT. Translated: CASKGQGAREEKLFF. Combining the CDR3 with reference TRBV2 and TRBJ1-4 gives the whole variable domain EPEVTQTPSHQVTQMGQEVILRCVPISNHLYFYWYRQILGQKVEFLVSFYNNEISEKSEIFDDQFSVERPDGSNFTLKIRSTKLEDSAMYFCASKGQGAREEKLFFGSGTQLSVL.

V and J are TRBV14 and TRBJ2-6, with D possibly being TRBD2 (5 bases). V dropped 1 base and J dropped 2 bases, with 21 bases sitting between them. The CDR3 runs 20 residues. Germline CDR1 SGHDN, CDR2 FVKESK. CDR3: CASSQAFGVGKVAGANVLTF. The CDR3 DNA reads TGTGCCAGCAGCCAAGCGTTCGGGGTTGGTAAGGTGGCTGGGGCCAACGTCCTGACTTTC.

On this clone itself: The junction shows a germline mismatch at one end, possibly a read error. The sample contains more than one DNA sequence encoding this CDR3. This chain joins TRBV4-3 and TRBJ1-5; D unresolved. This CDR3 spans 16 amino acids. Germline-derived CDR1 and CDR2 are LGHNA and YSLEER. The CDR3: CASSQDYGSGDQPQHF. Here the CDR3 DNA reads TGCGCCAGCAGCCAAGATTACGGGAGTGGGGATCAGCCTCAGCATTTT.

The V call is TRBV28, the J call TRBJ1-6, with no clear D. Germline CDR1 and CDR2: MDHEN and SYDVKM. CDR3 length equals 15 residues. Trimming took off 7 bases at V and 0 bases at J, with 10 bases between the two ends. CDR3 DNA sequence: TGTGCCAGCAACCGGTTGAGCTCCTATAATTCACCCCTCCACTTT. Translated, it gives CASNRLSSYNSPLHF. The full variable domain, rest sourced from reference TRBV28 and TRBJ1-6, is DVKVTQSSRYLVKRTGEKVFLECVQDMDHENMFWYRQDPGLGLRLIYFSYDVKMKEKGDIPEGYSVSREKKERFSLILESASTNQTSMYLCASNRLSSYNSPLHFGNGTRLTVT.

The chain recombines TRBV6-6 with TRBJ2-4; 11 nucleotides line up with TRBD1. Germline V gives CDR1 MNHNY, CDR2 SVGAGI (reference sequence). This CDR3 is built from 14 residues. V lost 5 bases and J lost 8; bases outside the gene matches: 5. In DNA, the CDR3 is TGTGCCAGCAGTCACCCGGGACAGGGGGACATTCAGTACTTC. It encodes CASSHPGQGDIQYF.

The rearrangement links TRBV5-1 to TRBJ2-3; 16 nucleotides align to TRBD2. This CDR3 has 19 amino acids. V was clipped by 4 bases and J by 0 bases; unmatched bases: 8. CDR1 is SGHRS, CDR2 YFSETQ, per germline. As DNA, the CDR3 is TGCGCCAGCAGCCCTGCCGGGACTAGCGGGGGGGCTAGCACAGATACGCAGTATTTT. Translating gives CASSPAGTSGGASTDTQYF.

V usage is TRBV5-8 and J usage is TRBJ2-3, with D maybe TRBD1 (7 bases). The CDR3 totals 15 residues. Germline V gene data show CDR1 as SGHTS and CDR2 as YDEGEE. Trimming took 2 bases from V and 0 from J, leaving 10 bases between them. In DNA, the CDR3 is TGTGCCAGCAGCTTCAGGGGGGCTAGCACAGATACGCAGTATTTT. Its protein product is CASSFRGASTDTQYF.

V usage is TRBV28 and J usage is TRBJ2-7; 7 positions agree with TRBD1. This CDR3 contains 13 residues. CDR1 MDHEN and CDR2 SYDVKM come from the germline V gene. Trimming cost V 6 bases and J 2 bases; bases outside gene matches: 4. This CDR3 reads CASSPGQPYEQYV. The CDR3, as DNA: TGTGCCAGCAGCCCGGGACAGCCCTACGAGCAGTACGTC.

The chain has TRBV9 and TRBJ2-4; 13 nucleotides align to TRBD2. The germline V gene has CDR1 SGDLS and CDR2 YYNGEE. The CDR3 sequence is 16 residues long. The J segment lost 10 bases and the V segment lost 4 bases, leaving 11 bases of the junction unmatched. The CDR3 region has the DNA TGTGCCAGCAGCCCTCAACTAGCGGGGGGGTTAGATATTCAGTACTTC. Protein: CASSPQLAGGLDIQYF.

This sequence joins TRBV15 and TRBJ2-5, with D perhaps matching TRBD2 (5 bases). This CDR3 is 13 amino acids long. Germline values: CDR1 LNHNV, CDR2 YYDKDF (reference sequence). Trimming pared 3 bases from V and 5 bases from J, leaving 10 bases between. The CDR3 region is CATSRAPGETQYF. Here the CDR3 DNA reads TGTGCCACCAGCAGGGCCCCGGGGGAGACCCAGTACTTC.

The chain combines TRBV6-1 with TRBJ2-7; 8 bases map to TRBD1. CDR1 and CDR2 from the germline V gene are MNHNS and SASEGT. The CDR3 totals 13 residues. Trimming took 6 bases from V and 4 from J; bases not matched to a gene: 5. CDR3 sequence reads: CASSRDRRYEQYV. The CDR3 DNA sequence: TGTGCCAGCAGCCGGGACAGGCGGTACGAGCAGTACGTC.

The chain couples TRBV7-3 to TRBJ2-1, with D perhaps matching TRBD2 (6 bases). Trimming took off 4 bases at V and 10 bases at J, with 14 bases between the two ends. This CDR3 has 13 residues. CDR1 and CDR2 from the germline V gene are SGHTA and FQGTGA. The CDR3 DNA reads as TGTGCCAGCAGCTCATTAGCGGTGGCGGAGCAGTTCTTC. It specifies CASSSLAVAEQFF. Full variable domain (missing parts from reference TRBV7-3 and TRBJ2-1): GAGVSQTPSNKVTEKGKYVELRCDPISGHTALYWYRQSLGQGPEFLIYFQGTGAADDSGLPNDRFFAVRPEGSVSTLKIQRTERGDSAVYLCASSSLAVAEQFFGPGTRLTVL.

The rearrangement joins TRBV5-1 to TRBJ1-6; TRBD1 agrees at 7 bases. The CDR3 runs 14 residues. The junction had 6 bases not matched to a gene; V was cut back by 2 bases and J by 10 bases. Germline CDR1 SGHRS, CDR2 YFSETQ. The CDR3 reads CASSLVRGDSPLHF. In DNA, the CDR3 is TGCGCCAGCAGCTTAGTCAGGGGGGACTCACCCCTCCACTTT.

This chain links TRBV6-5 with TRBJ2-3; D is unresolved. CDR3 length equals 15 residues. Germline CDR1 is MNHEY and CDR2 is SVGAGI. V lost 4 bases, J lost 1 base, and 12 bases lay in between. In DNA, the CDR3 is TGTGCCAGCAGTTCTATACGATCCGGCACAGATACGCAGTATTTT. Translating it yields CASSSIRSGTDTQYF.

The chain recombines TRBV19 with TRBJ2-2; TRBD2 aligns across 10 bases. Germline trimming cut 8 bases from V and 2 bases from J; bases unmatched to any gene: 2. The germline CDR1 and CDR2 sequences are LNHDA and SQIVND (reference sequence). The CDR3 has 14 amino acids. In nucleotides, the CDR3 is TGTGCCAGTCCTAGCGGGGGTAACACCGGGGAGCTGTTTTTT. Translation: CASPSGGNTGELFF.

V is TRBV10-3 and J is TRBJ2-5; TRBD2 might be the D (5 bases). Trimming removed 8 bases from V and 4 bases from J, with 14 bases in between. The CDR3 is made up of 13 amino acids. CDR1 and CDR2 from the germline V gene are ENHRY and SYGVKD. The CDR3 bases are TGTGCCATCGTCCGGACTCCAGGAGAGACCCAGTACTTC. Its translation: CAIVRTPGETQYF.

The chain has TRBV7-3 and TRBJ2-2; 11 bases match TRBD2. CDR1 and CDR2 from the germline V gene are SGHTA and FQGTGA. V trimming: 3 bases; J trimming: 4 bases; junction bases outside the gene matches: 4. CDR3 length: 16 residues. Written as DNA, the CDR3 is TGTGCCAGCAGCTTCGTAACTAGCGGGGGCACCGGGGAGCTGTTTTTT. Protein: CASSFVTSGGTGELFF. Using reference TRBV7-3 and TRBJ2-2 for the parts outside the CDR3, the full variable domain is GAGVSQTPSNKVTEKGKYVELRCDPISGHTALYWYRQSLGQGPEFLIYFQGTGAADDSGLPNDRFFAVRPEGSVSTLKIQRTERGDSAVYLCASSFVTSGGTGELFFGEGSRLTVL.

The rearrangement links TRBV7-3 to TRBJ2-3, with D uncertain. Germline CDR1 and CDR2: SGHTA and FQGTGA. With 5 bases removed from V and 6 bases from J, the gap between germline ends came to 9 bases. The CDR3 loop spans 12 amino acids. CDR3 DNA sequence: TGTGCCAGCAGCCAGACTGGTGATACGCAGTATTTT. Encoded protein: CASSQTGDTQYF.